This TCR beta chain was retrieved from a study of cytomegalovirus exposure and HLA in healthy donors. Overall study results and limits: Presence/absence comparisons presumed near-even sequencing depth among donors. One later analysis reportedly identified an Asian-associated ancestry cluster that showed fewer N-insertions than the roughly 620-donor mean.

This PCR relied on a set of 60 Vbeta primers and 13 Jbeta primers. Only in-frame clones appear in the TCRdb table, and some are missing; sequencing was by immunoSEQ multiplex PCR. The data hold roughly 150,000 clones, with approximately 78% observed a single time. To note about this clone: Antigen unknown. One end of the junction is discordant with germline, which a read error may explain.

CDR1 and CDR2 (germline): SSHAT, FNYEAQ (reference sequence). The CDR3 is 13 amino acids. Source material: PBMCs. The chain couples TRBV7-7 to TRBJ2-1, with TRBD2 as a possible D gene (6 bases). This TCR was sampled from a woman aged 18-35 years in good health and CMV-seronegative. Here the CDR3 reads CASSQTSRNEQFF. The CDR3 nucleotides read TGTGCTAGCAGCCAAACTAGCCGGAATGAGCAGTTCTTC.